These 5 T cell receptor beta chains were sequenced from one sample in a study of cytomegalovirus exposure and HLA in healthy donors (dated by TCRdb to about 2017). The library was produced with the immunoSEQ multiplex PCR assay. A mixture of 60 forward primers for TCR Vbeta segments and 13 reverse primers for TCR Jbeta segments was used in the multiplex PCR. TCRdb holds this immuneACCESS table with in-frame rearrangements only. Some clones are missing; in checked studies, unresolved V genes explain under half, and the rest has no known cause. The sample profile shows around 110,000 clones; around three quarters of them were found once. Roughly 0.79% of the sample is taken by the ten largest. Sequencing was done on a sample of PBMCs. These receptors were taken from a boy between 5 and 17 years old in good health and CMV-seronegative.

This clone was recorded a few times. V gene TRBV19 combines with J gene TRBJ1-2; no firm D call. V lost 4 bases, J lost 0 bases, and 12 bases lay in between. Looked up from germline, CDR1 is LNHDA and CDR2 is SQIVND (reference sequence). This CDR3 spans 15 amino acids. The CDR3 coding sequence is TGTGCCAGTAGTAAGTCGGAGAATACTAACTATGGCTACACCTTC. Translating it yields CASSKSENTNYGYTF.

This clone was detected only a few times. V gene TRBV11-2 combines with J gene TRBJ1-3, with TRBD1 as a possible D gene (6 bases). The CDR3 contains 18 residues. Trimming took off 5 bases at V and 0 bases at J, with 20 bases between the two ends. Germline V gene lookup returns CDR1 SGHAT and CDR2 FQNNGV. CDR3 loop: CASSPKRTQGPSGNTIYF. In DNA, the CDR3 is TGTGCCAGCAGCCCTAAACGTACACAGGGCCCCTCTGGAAACACCATATATTTT.

V is TRBV5-1 and J is TRBJ1-1; D possibly corresponds to TRBD1 (5 bases). The V gene lost 6 bases and the J gene lost 0 bases, with 21 bases spanning the gap. This CDR3 comprises 17 residues. Germline loops: CDR1 SGHRS, CDR2 YFSETQ. The CDR3, as DNA: TGCGCCAGCAACCCCCGTCAAATGGCAGGGCTGAACACTGAAGCTTTCTTT. It is translated as CASNPRQMAGLNTEAFF.

This chain connects TRBV5-1 to TRBJ2-7; 12 bases line up with TRBD1. Germline assignment: CDR1 SGHRS and CDR2 YFSETQ. With 0 bases clipped from V and 6 bases from J, the junction kept 7 bases outside the gene matches. The CDR3 sequence is 16 residues long. CDR3 bases: TGCGCCAGCAGCTTGGTTTCCGGGACAGGGGGCTCCGAGCAGTACTTC. This encodes CASSLVSGTGGSEQYF.

The rearrangement joins TRBV4-1 to TRBJ2-1; 12 bases line up with TRBD2. This CDR3 contains 16 residues. Germline assignment: CDR1 MGHRA and CDR2 YSYEKL. Losses at the gene ends were 0 bases for V and 12 bases for J; bases not matched to a gene: 9. For the CDR3, the DNA is TGCGCCAGCAGCCAAGACTGGACTAGCGGGGTTTTAGGGCAGTTCTTC. Translation gives CASSQDWTSGVLGQFF.